This TCR beta chain is drawn from a study of blood T cell repertoires in COVID-19. Germline V gives CDR1 GTSNPN, CDR2 SVGIG (reference sequence). The CDR3 contains 14 residues. Trimming removed 0 bases at V and 7 bases at J, with 12 bases between. This table comes from immunoSEQ multiplex PCR, and its TCRdb copy is limited to in-frame clones, with some not included. The table records some 300,000 clones, 88% of them present only once. V gene TRBV30 combines with J gene TRBJ1-4, with D maybe TRBD1 (5 bases). This receptor was obtained from a woman under 40 who had recovered from COVID-19. The sample comprised peripheral blood. The CDR3 DNA reads TGTGCCTGGAGTGTCGGGCGGGGCGTTGAAAAACTGTTTTTT. Translation: CAWSVGRGVEKLFF.